This T cell receptor (beta chain) was sequenced in a study of blood T cell repertoires in COVID-19. Looking at the study overall: COVID-19 samples, acute and convalescent, were from the United States, Italy and Spain. The cDNA or gDNA used as material had been derived from T cells, B-cell-depleted T cells, or PBMCs.

In the authors' methods: By means of reference gene primer amplification, nucleated cell counts were estimated. Assay used: immunoSEQ multiplex PCR; TCRdb lists only in-frame clones, some missing. V, J and clone size reflect that table, while D and trimming were determined from the DNA. Seen here are over 400,000 clones, 85% to 90% observed once, and the top ten hold around 8%. V lost 6 bases and J lost 4, with 13 bases in between. The CDR3 runs to 13 residues. Germline CDR1 is MDHEN and CDR2 is SYDVKM. This clone was counted once. The Seattle patients, enrolled during active infection, were followed longitudinally.

Sequenced sample: peripheral blood. This sequence originates from a woman between 50 and 59 years old with COVID-19, enrolled during active disease. The chain carries TRBV28 and TRBJ2-7; D remains ambiguous. The CDR3 coding sequence is TGTGCCAGCAGCGTCCCCCCCGTTTACGAGCAGTACTTC. Amino acids: CASSVPPVYEQYF.